The table lists the clone carrying this T cell receptor (beta chain) with a few counts. Its antigen is not known. Germline V gene sequence: CDR1 DFQATT, CDR2 SNEGSKA (reference sequence). The CDR3 consists of 10 residues. The V and J ends lost 7 bases and 6 bases respectively, with 7 bases between them. The data stem from a study of long-term antiretroviral therapy in people with HIV. Overall study findings and caveats: Repertoires with HIV possessed tighter CDR3 length spans than those of controls. Regardless of time point, clones expanded before ART dominated the repertoire.

The assay used was immunoSEQ (version v3.0), run at survey level. For every sample, sequencing targeted roughly 35,000-50,000 T-cell genomes. Measured with immunoSEQ multiplex PCR; TCRdb has only the in-frame clones, and not every one. This table holds some 33,000 clones, roughly four fifths found once. The sequence came from a man between 18 and 35 years old with HIV. The chain employs TRBV20-1 and TRBJ1-5, with a weak D call TRBD1 (5 bases). The sequencing here drew on unsorted PBMCs, taken 0.6 years after starting antiretroviral therapy. For the CDR3, the DNA is TGCAGTGGGGGGACTCAGCCCCAGCATTTT. It encodes CSGGTQPQHF.